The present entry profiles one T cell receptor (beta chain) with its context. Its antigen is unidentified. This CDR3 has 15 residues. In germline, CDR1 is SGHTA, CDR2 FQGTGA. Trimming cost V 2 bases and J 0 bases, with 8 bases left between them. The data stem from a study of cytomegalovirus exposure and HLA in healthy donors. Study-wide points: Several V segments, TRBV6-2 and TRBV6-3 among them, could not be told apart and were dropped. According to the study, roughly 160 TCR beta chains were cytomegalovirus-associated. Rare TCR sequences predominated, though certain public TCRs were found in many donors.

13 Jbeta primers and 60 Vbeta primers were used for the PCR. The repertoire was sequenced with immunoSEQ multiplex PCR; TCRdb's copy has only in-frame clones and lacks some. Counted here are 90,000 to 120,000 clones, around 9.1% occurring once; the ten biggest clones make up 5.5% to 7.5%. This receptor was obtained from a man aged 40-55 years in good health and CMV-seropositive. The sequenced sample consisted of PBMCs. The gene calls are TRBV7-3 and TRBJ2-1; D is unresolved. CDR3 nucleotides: TGTGCCAGCAGCTTAGAGAAAAGCTCCTACAATGAGCAGTTCTTC. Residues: CASSLEKSSYNEQFF.